This T cell receptor beta chain was observed in a study of T-cell reconstitution after alpha-beta-depleted transplantation in children. For TCRbeta, the library was prepared with unique molecular identifiers. From the PCR reads, TCRdb called clonotypes with MiXCR, one entry per CDR3 protein. The sample yields a few hundred thousand distinct CDR3 sequences, 10% seen once. The sequence came from a human donor who donated a stem cell graft to a child with acute lymphoblastic leukemia. Sequenced here: PBMCs from the stem cell graft donor, sampled from the stem cell graft.

The CDR3 spells CASSPLRQVEVNTEAFF. CDR3 in DNA: TGTGCCAGCTCACCACTAAGACAGGTCGAGGTGAACACTGAAGCTTTCTTT. The chain carries TRBV18 and TRBJ1-1; D possibly corresponds to TRBD1 (6 bases). V lost 1 base to trimming and J lost 0 bases, with 15 bases between them. The CDR3 is 17 residues long. Germline CDR1 reads KGHSH; CDR2 reads LQKENI.